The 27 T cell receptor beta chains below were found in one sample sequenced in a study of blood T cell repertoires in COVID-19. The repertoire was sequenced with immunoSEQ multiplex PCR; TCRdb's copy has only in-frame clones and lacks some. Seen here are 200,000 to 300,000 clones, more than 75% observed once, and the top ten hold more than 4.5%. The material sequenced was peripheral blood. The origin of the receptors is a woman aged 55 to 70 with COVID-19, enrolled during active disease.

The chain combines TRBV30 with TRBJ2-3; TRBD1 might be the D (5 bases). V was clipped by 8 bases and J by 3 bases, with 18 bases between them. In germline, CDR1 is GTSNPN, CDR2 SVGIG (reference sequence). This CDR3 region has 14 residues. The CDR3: CAQGAGLGTDTQYF. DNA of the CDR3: TGTGCCCAGGGCGCAGGGTTGGGGACAGATACGCAGTATTTT. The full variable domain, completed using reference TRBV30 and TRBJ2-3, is SQTIHQWPATLVQPVGSPLSLECTVEGTSNPNLYWYRQAAGRGLQLLFYSVGIGQISSEVPQNLSASRPQDRQFILSSKKLLLSDSGFYLCAQGAGLGTDTQYFGPGTRLTVL.

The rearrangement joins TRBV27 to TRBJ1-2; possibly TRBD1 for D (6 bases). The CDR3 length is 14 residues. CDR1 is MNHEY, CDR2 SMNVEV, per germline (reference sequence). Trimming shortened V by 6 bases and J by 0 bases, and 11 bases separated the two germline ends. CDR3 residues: CASRGRGSNYGYTF. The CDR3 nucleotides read TGTGCCAGCAGAGGCAGGGGATCTAACTATGGCTACACCTTC.

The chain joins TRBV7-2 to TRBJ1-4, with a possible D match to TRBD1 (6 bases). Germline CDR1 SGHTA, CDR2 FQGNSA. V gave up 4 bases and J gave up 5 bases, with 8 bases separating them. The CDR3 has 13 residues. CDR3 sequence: CASSYDRNEKLFF. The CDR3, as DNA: TGTGCCAGCAGCTACGACAGGAATGAAAAACTGTTTTTT. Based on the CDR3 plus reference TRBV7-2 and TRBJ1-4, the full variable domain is GAGVSQSPSNKVTEKGKDVELRCDPISGHTALYWYRQSLGQGLEFLIYFQGNSAPDKSGLPSDRFSAERTGGSVSTLTIQRTQQEDSAVYLCASSYDRNEKLFFGSGTQLSVL.

This chain's CDR3 is CAISDGGSRFEQYF. CDR3 DNA sequence: TGTGCCATCAGTGATGGCGGGAGTCGGTTTGAGCAGTACTTC. This sequence joins TRBV10-3 and TRBJ2-7; 7 nucleotides align to TRBD2. The CDR3 loop spans 14 amino acids. V was pared by 3 bases and J by 7 bases, with 9 bases of the junction left unmatched. The germline CDR1 and CDR2 sequences are ENHRY and SYGVKD.

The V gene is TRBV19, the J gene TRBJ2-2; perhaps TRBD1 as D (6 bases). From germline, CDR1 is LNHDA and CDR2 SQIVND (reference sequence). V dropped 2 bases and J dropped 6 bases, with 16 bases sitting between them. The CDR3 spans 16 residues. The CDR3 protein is CASSIIGGQGPGELFF. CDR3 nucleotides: TGTGCCAGTAGTATAATTGGGGGACAAGGCCCCGGGGAGCTGTTTTTT.

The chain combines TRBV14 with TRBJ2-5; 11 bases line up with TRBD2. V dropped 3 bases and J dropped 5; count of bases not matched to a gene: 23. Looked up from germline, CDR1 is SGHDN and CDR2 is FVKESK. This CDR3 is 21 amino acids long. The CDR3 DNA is TGTGCCAGCAGCCATTTCCCGGCCGGGACTAGCGGAACAAGACAGAGGGAGACCCAGTACTTC. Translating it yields CASSHFPAGTSGTRQRETQYF.

CDR3 amino acids: CATSMGQGVSTGELFF. CDR3 nucleotide sequence: TGTGCCACCAGCATGGGACAGGGGGTCAGCACCGGGGAGCTGTTTTTT. V gene TRBV15 combines with J gene TRBJ2-2; 11 bases line up with TRBD1. Germline V gene sequence: CDR1 LNHNV, CDR2 YYDKDF (reference sequence). V dropped 4 bases and J dropped 4; count of bases not matched to a gene: 5. The CDR3 length is 16 residues.

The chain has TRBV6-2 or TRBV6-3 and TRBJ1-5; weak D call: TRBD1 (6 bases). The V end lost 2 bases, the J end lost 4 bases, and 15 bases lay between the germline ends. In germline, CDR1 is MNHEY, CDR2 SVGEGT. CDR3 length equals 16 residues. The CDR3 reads CASSYRDRTWNQPQHF. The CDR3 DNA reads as TGTGCCAGCAGTTACAGAGACAGGACGTGGAATCAGCCCCAGCATTTT.

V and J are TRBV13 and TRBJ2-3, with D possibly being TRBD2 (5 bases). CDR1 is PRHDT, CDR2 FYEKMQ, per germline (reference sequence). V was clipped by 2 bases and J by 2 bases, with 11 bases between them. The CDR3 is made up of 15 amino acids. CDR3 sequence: CASSLISGFTDTQYF. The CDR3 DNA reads TGTGCCAGCAGCTTAATAAGCGGCTTCACAGATACGCAGTATTTT.

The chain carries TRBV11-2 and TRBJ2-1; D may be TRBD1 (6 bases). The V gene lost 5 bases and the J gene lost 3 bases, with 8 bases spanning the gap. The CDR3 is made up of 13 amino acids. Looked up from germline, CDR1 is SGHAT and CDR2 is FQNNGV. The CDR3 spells CASSLQGYNEQFF. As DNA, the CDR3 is TGTGCCAGCAGCCTACAGGGCTACAATGAGCAGTTCTTC.

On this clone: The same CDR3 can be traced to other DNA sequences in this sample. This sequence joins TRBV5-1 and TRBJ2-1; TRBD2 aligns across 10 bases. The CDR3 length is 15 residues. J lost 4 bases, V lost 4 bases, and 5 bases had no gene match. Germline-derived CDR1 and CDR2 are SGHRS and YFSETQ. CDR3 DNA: TGCGCCAGCAGCATAAGGACTAGCGGATACAATGAGCAGTTCTTC. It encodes CASSIRTSGYNEQFF.

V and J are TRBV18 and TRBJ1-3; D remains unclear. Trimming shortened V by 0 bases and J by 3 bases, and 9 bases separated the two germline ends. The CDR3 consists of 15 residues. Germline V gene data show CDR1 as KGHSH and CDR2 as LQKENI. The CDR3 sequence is CASSPPPGGGNTIYF. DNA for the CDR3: TGTGCCAGCTCACCACCGCCCGGAGGTGGAAACACCATATATTTT.

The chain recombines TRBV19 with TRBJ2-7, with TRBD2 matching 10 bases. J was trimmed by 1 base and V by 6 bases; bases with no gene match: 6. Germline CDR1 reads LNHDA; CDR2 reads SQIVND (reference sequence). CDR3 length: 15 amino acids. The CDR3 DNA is TGTGCCAGTAGGAAGCGGGAGGGCGGGTCCTACGAGCAGTACTTC. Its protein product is CASRKREGGSYEQYF.

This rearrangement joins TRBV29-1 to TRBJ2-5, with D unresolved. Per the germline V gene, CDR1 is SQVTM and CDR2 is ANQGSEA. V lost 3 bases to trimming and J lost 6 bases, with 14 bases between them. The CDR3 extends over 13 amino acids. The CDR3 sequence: CSVDSELGQTQYF. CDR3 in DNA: TGCAGCGTTGACTCAGAGCTTGGGCAGACCCAGTACTTC.

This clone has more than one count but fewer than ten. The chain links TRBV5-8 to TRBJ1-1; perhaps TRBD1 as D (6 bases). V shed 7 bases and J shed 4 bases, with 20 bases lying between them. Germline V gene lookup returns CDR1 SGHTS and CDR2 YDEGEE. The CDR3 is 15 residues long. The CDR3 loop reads CASGSRGARSTEAFF. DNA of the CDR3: TGTGCCAGCGGTAGTCGGGGGGCGCGGTCCACTGAAGCTTTCTTT.

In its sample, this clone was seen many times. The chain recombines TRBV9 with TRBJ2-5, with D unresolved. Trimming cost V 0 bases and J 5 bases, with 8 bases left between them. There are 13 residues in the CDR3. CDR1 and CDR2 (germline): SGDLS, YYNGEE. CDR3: CASSVGLQETQYF. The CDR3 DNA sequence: TGTGCCAGCAGCGTAGGGTTACAGGAGACCCAGTACTTC. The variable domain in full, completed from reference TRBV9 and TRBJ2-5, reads DSGVTQTPKHLITATGQRVTLRCSPRSGDLSVYWYQQSLDQGLQFLIQYYNGEERAKGNILERFSAQQFPDLHSELNLSSLELGDSALYFCASSVGLQETQYFGPGTRLLVL.

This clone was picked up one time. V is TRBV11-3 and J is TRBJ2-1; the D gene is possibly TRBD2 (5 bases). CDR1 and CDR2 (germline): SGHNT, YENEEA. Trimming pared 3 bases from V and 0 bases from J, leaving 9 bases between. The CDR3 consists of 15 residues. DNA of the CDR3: TGTGCCAGCAGCTTTTCGGGGAGCTCCTACAATGAGCAGTTCTTC. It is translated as CASSFSGSSYNEQFF.

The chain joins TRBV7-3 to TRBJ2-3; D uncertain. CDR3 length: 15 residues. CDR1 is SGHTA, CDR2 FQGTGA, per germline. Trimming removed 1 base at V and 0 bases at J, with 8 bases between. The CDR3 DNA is TGTGCCAGCAGCTTAAACGGTGCCAGCACAGATACGCAGTATTTT. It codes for CASSLNGASTDTQYF.

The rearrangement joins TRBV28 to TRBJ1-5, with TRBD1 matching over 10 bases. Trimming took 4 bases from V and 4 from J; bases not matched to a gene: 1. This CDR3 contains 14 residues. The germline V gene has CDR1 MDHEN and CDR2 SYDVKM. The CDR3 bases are TGTGCCAGCAGTTGGGGACAGGGGAATCAGCCCCAGCATTTT. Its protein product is CASSWGQGNQPQHF.

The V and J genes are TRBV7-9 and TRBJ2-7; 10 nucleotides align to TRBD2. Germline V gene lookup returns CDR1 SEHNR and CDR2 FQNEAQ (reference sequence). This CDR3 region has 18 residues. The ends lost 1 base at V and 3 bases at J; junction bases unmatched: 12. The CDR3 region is CASSLVLLAGKPVYEQYF. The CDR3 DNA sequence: TGTGCCAGCAGCTTAGTGTTACTAGCGGGAAAACCTGTCTACGAGCAGTACTTC.

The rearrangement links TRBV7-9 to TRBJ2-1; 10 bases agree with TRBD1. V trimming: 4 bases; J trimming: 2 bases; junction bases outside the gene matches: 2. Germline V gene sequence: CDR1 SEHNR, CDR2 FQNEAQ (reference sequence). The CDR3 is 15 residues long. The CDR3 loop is CASSSGQGAYNEQFF. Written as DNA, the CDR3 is TGTGCCAGCAGCTCCGGACAGGGGGCCTACAATGAGCAGTTCTTC.

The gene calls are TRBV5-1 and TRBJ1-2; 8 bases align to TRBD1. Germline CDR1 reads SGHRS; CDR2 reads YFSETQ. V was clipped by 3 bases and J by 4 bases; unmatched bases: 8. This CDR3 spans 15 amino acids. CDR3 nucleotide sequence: TGCGCCAGCAGCTCGGATCGGACAGGGATCTATGGCTACACCTTC. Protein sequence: CASSSDRTGIYGYTF.

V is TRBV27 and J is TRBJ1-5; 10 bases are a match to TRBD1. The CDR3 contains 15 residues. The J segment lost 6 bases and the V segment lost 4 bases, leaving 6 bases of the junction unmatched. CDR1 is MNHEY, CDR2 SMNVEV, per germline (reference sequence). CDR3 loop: CASSSRQGAGQPQHF. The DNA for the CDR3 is TGTGCCAGCAGTTCCCGACAGGGGGCTGGTCAGCCCCAGCATTTT.

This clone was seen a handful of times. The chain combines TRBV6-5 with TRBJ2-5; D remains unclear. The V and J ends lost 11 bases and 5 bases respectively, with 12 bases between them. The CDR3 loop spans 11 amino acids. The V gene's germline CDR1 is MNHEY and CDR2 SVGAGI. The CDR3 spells CAGAKRETQYF. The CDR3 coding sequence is TGTGCCGGAGCGAAGAGGGAGACCCAGTACTTC.

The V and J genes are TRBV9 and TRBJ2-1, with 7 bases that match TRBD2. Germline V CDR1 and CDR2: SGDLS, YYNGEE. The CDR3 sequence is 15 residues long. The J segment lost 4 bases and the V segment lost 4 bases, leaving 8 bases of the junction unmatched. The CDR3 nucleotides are TGTGCCAGCAGCTTGAGCGGGAATGGGTACAATGAGCAGTTCTTC. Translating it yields CASSLSGNGYNEQFF.

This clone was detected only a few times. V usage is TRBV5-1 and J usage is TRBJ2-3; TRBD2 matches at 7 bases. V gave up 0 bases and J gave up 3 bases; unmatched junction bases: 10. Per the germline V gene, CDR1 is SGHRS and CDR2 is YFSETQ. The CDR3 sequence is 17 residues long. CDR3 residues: CASSLGTRASGTDTQYF. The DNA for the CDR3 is TGCGCCAGCAGCTTGGGGACTAGGGCCTCGGGGACAGATACGCAGTATTTT.

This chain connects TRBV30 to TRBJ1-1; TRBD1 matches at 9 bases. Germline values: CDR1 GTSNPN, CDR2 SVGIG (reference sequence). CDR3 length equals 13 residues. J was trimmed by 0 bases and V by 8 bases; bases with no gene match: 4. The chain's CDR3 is CATRDRVNTEAFF. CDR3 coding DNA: TGTGCCACCAGGGACAGGGTGAACACTGAAGCTTTCTTT.